A single sample is the source of the 13 T cell receptor beta chains below, sequenced in a study of PD-L1 blockade in urothelial cancer. Profiled with immunoSEQ multiplex PCR; TCRdb holds only in-frame clones, not every one. This table holds almost 30,000 clones, about 89% found once. The sequencing used PBMCs, collected around atezolizumab (anti-PD-L1) treatment. The receptor source for this set is a man aged 45-65 years with urothelial cancer.

Turning to this clone: An end of the junction does not agree with germline; a read error may underlie this. The V and J genes are TRBV7-7 and TRBJ1-4, with TRBD1 identical over 9 bases. The CDR3 extends over 15 amino acids. Germline lookup yields CDR1 SSHAT and CDR2 FNYEAQ (reference sequence). The CDR3 reads CASSSRQGANEKLFF. The CDR3 DNA sequence: TGTGCTAGCAGCTCCAGACAGGGGGCTAATGAAAAACTGTTTTTT.

This clone was observed a single time. This chain links TRBV4-3 with TRBJ1-2, with 10 bases lining up with TRBD1. From germline, CDR1 is LGHNA and CDR2 YSLEER. The ends lost 4 bases at V and 2 bases at J; junction bases unmatched: 1. This CDR3 contains 14 residues. CDR3 sequence (DNA): TGCGCCAGCAGCCTGACAGGGGGCAACTATGGCTACACCTTC. The encoded protein is CASSLTGGNYGYTF.

V gene TRBV5-8 combines with J gene TRBJ1-5; D uncertain. Germline lookup yields CDR1 SGHTS and CDR2 YDEGEE. Trimming cost V 1 base and J 8 bases, with 13 bases left between them. This CDR3 has 14 residues. The chain's CDR3 is CASSLRGNPKPQHF. CDR3 bases: TGTGCCAGCAGCTTGAGAGGCAATCCGAAGCCCCAGCATTTT.

The chain combines TRBV6-5 with TRBJ1-2, with 12 bases identical to TRBD1. V lost 8 bases and J lost 5; bases outside the gene matches: 9. The CDR3 consists of 15 residues. CDR1 and CDR2 from the germline V gene are MNHEY and SVGAGI. This CDR3 reads CASLRDRGLGYGYTF. CDR3 DNA sequence: TGTGCCAGCCTCCGGGACAGGGGGCTTGGGTATGGCTACACCTTC.

The CDR3 reads CASSPQGTGNQPQHF. The CDR3 region has the DNA TGTGCCAGCAGCCCGCAGGGTACTGGCAATCAGCCCCAGCATTTT. The V and J genes are TRBV5-6 and TRBJ1-5; D is possibly TRBD1 (5 bases). The V and J ends lost 4 bases and 2 bases respectively, with 13 bases between them. The germline V gene encodes CDR1 SGHDT and CDR2 YYEEEE. The CDR3 runs to 15 residues.

The chain is built from TRBV5-1 and TRBJ2-2, with D perhaps TRBD2 (6 bases). Germline assignment: CDR1 SGHRS and CDR2 YFSETQ. V was shortened by 0 bases and J by 4 bases, with 16 bases between the two germline ends. CDR3 size: 17 residues. In nucleotides, the CDR3 is TGCGCCAGCAGCTTGGCCGTCGGACTAACCTTCACCGGGGAGCTGTTTTTT. It yields the protein CASSLAVGLTFTGELFF.

The chain is built from TRBV11-2 and TRBJ2-3, with 9 nucleotides matching TRBD2. The V gene's germline CDR1 is SGHAT and CDR2 FQNNGV. V lost 4 bases, J lost 2 bases, and 4 bases stayed unmatched. The CDR3 contains 15 residues. CDR3 sequence reads: CASSSGTSSTDTQYF. The CDR3 DNA follows: TGTGCCAGCAGCTCGGGGACTAGCTCCACAGATACGCAGTATTTT.

This chain connects TRBV6-6 to TRBJ2-5, with 10 bases identical to TRBD2. Looked up from germline, CDR1 is MNHNY and CDR2 is SVGAGI (reference sequence). The CDR3 runs to 15 residues. V trimming: 10 bases; J trimming: 2 bases; junction bases outside the gene matches: 10. The CDR3 spells CATSIVTSGQETQYF. The CDR3 coding sequence is TGTGCCACCTCAATAGTGACTAGCGGGCAAGAGACCCAGTACTTC.

This clone occurred a few times. This chain connects TRBV5-6 to TRBJ2-7, with D perhaps matching TRBD1 (5 bases). Germline V gene sequence: CDR1 SGHDT, CDR2 YYEEEE. The CDR3 covers 14 residues. V was pared by 4 bases and J by 5 bases, with 16 bases between. CDR3 sequence reads: CASSVPGIAHEQYF. The CDR3 bases are TGTGCCAGCAGCGTACCAGGGATAGCCCACGAGCAGTACTTC.

V and J are TRBV2 and TRBJ1-5; D might be TRBD1 (6 bases). This CDR3 region has 15 residues. V lost 7 bases and J lost 2, with 15 bases in between. Germline values: CDR1 SNHLY, CDR2 FYNNEI. CDR3 region: CASNREGGGNQPQHF. The CDR3 DNA sequence: TGTGCCAGCAATAGGGAGGGGGGGGGCAATCAGCCCCAGCATTTT.

The CDR3 region has the DNA TGTGCCAGCTCACGACCTGCAGGCGGGGGGGCACCAGATACGCAGTATTTT. Amino acids: CASSRPAGGGAPDTQYF. The chain is built from TRBV18 and TRBJ2-3, with TRBD2 matching 9 bases. CDR3 size: 17 residues. V shed 4 bases and J 4 bases; nucleotides not matched to a gene: 12. Germline assignment: CDR1 KGHSH and CDR2 LQKENI.

This rearrangement joins TRBV27 to TRBJ2-1; 10 nucleotides agree with TRBD1. Germline V gene lookup returns CDR1 MNHEY and CDR2 SMNVEV (reference sequence). The CDR3 length is 15 residues. V was pared by 5 bases and J by 5 bases, with 6 bases of the junction left unmatched. The CDR3 region has the DNA TGTGCCAGCAGTCCGGGACAGGGGAAAAACAATGAGCAGTTCTTC. It yields the protein CASSPGQGKNNEQFF.

V usage is TRBV6-4 and J usage is TRBJ1-5; D is possibly TRBD1 (6 bases). Germline loops: CDR1 MRHNA, CDR2 SNTAGT. CDR3 length: 15 amino acids. Trimming shortened V by 9 bases and J by 3 bases, and 18 bases separated the two germline ends. CDR3 sequence: CASCTIGQHNQPQHF. CDR3 sequence (DNA): TGTGCCAGTTGTACCATTGGACAGCACAATCAGCCCCAGCATTTT.